This TCR beta chain was captured in a study of shared clonotypes between healthy human individuals. This CDR3 has 12 residues. From germline, CDR1 is SGHAT and CDR2 FQNNGV. Trimming pared 0 bases from V and 6 bases from J, leaving 4 bases between. As defined, naive CD8 cells were CD45RO-negative and positively selected for CCR7, with terminally differentiated effector memory CD45RA+ cells excluded. In its sample, this clone was seen once. The sample contains more than one DNA sequence encoding this CDR3. TCRdb's copy holds only in-frame clones and misses some; the assay was immunoSEQ multiplex PCR. The sample consists of some 2.1 million clones, 93% of them appearing once.

The chain is built from TRBV11-2 and TRBJ2-3, with D hard to call. This receptor was identified in a man younger than 30 in good health. Some clones in this sample may be carry-over from other donors' samples. What was sequenced was naive CD8+ T cells from PBMCs. As DNA, the CDR3 is TGTGCCAGCAGCTTAGACGCGGATACGCAGTATTTT. Its protein product is CASSLDADTQYF.